This entry is about one T cell receptor beta chain. The entry originates in a study of T cells in Graves' hyperthyroidism and ophthalmopathy. Amplification of TCR beta CDR3 regions used RNA as the template. Researchers ran a first-round RT-PCR on the TCR CDR3 using the HTBI primer set. TCRdb re-called the multiplex PCR reads through MiXCR, storing one row per CDR3 protein. The data show about 350,000 distinct CDR3 sequences, about a sixth seen once. Per the germline V gene, CDR1 is MNHEY and CDR2 is SVGEGT. The CDR3 spans 18 residues. Losses at the gene ends were 6 bases for V and 3 bases for J; bases not matched to a gene: 14.

The receptor's source is a woman between 35 and 50 years old with Graves' ophthalmopathy. This chain links TRBV6-2 or TRBV6-3 with TRBJ2-7; the match to TRBD2 covers 13 bases. What was sequenced was blood. CDR3 amino acids: CASSSGLAGAVEYYEQYF. The CDR3 DNA follows: TGTGCCAGCAGCTCCGGACTAGCGGGAGCTGTGGAGTACTACGAGCAGTACTTC.